The TCR beta chain under discussion was sequenced for a study of shared clonotypes between healthy human individuals. Overall study: Three CD4 naive, three CD4 memory, two CD8 naive and one CD8 memory plate were used per donor.

CDR1 is KGHSH and CDR2 is LQKENI in the germline V gene. This CDR3 contains 12 residues. Trimming stripped 3 bases from V and 12 bases from J, with 12 bases between. Regarding this clone: Its antigen is currently unknown.

Generated by immunoSEQ multiplex PCR, the TCRdb table keeps only in-frame clones and is missing some. This table holds some 1,400,000 clones, roughly 95% found once. General study findings and limits: When naive CD4 clonotypes were compared across several donors, around 5% were shared.

The CD4+ fraction was divided into a CD45RA+ naive subset and a CD45RA-negative memory subset. This chain uses TRBV18 with TRBJ2-1, with a possible D match to TRBD1 (5 bases). This receptor was taken from a man aged 25 to 45 in good health. Material for sequencing was naive CD4+ T cells sorted from blood. Sample subset: CD45RA+ positively selected. The CDR3 loop reads CASSPTAYGQFF. The CDR3 bases are TGTGCCAGCTCACCGACAGCTTATGGGCAGTTCTTC.